The TCR beta chain under discussion was sequenced for a study of T-cell reconstitution after alpha-beta-depleted transplantation in children. Unique molecular identifiers were incorporated when the TCRbeta library was constructed. One entry per CDR3 protein results from TCRdb running MiXCR on the PCR reads. Among under 850,000 distinct CDR3 sequences listed, about 12% were seen once. Deletions cut 3 bases from V and 0 bases from J, with 9 bases between. CDR3 length: 14 residues. CDR1 DFQATT and CDR2 SNEGSKA come from the germline V gene (reference sequence). General study points: Reported findings indicate that, about two months after transplant, alpha-beta T cells came from several hundred expanded clones, which were derived from non-depleted graft cells.

This clonotype was recorded many times. Its antigen is still unknown. The origin of this receptor is a girl under 10 years old with congenital amegakaryocytic thrombocytopenia, due to receive a stem cell transplant. Sequencing was performed on PBMCs, taken before TCRalphabeta/CD19-depleted stem cell transplant. The chain links TRBV20-1 to TRBJ1-5, with D unclear. For the CDR3, the DNA is TGCAGTGCTAGGGATGGGTATAGCAATCAGCCCCAGCATTTT. Protein: CSARDGYSNQPQHF.